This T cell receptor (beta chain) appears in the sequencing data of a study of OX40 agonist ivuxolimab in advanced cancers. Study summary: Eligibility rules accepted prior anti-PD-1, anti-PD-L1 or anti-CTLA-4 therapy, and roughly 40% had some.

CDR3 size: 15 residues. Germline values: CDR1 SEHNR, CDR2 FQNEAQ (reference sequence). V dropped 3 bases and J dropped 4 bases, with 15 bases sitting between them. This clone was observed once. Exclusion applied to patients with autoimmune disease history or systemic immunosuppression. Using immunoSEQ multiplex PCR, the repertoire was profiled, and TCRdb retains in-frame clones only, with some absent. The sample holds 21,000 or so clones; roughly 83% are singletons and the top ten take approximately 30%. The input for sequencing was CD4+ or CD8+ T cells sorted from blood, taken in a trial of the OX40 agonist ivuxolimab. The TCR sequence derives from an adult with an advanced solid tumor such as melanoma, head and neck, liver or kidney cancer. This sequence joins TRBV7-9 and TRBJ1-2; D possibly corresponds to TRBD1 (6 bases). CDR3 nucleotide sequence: TGTGCCAGCAGCTTGGCCGACAGGCCCATCTATGGCTACACCTTC. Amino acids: CASSLADRPIYGYTF.